This entry concerns a single T cell receptor (beta chain). In the study's own analysis: Amplification from reference gene primers served as the basis for estimated nucleated cell counts. The assay was immunoSEQ multiplex PCR, and TCRdb's table has in-frame clones only and misses some. Clonal size and the V and J genes are those of that table, whereas D and trimming came from the DNA. Of a few hundred thousand clones in the sample, 80% to 90% are singletons; the top ten hold approximately 1.8%. This sample stems from a study of blood T cell repertoires in COVID-19. Study-wide context: Two consecutive negative NP/OP PCR tests, clearance, or resolved symptoms defined Cohort 3 recovery. Sample material is recorded as cDNA or gDNA derived from T cells, B-cell-depleted T cells, or PBMCs.

The germline V and J ends were trimmed by 7 bases and 0 bases, with 10 bases remaining between them. This CDR3 spans 14 amino acids. Per the germline V gene, CDR1 is SNHLY and CDR2 is FYNNEI. This chain connects TRBV2 to TRBJ2-1; possible D gene TRBD2, 5 bases. Specimen: PBMCs or T cells enriched from blood (not recorded which). The receptor was derived from a man aged 40-49 years in a cohort exposed to, infected with or recovered from COVID-19 (not recorded which). The CDR3 DNA reads as TGTGCCAGCAAGCGGTCGAGCTCCTACAATGAGCAGTTCTTC. Its translation: CASKRSSSYNEQFF.